Below are 27 T cell receptor beta chains sequenced from a single sample in a study of cytomegalovirus exposure and HLA in healthy donors. Both 60 Vbeta primers and 13 Jbeta primers went into the PCR. Assay: immunoSEQ multiplex PCR; the TCRdb copy retains only in-frame clones and omits some. The top ten clones hold roughly a sixth of a sample with some 110,000 clones, 60% to 80% of them seen once. The sample taken for sequencing was PBMCs. All receptors come from a middle-aged man in good health and CMV-seropositive.

This chain uses TRBV19 with TRBJ1-3; D possibly corresponds to TRBD1 (5 bases). Per germline, CDR1 LNHDA and CDR2 SQIVND (reference sequence). With 5 bases removed from V and 2 bases from J, the gap between germline ends came to 13 bases. CDR3 length equals 15 residues. CDR3 in DNA: TGTGCCAGTAGTGCGACAGTTGGCCCTGGAAACACCATATATTTT. This codes for CASSATVGPGNTIYF.

This clone was picked up a small number of times. The chain couples TRBV5-4 to TRBJ2-3; D is possibly TRBD2 (5 bases). The ends were cut back, 0 bases at V and 0 bases at J, with 8 bases in the middle. Germline CDR1 and CDR2: SGHNT and YYREEE (reference sequence). This CDR3 contains 15 residues. CDR3: CASSLGWTSTDTQYF. CDR3 sequence (DNA): TGTGCCAGCAGCTTGGGCTGGACTAGCACAGATACGCAGTATTTT.

This chain connects TRBV2 to TRBJ2-7, with 7 bases aligning to TRBD1. Trimming at V came to 6 bases and at J to 3 bases, leaving 2 bases not matched to a gene. Per germline, CDR1 SNHLY and CDR2 FYNNEI. The CDR3 spans 12 residues. The CDR3 sequence is CASRGDSYEQYF. The CDR3 region has the DNA TGTGCCAGCAGGGGGGACAGCTACGAGCAGTACTTC.

This chain connects TRBV28 to TRBJ1-1; no definite D call. Germline CDR1 reads MDHEN; CDR2 reads SYDVKM. Deletions cut 3 bases from V and 3 bases from J, with 17 bases between. CDR3 size: 16 residues. Here the CDR3 DNA reads TGTGCCAGCAGTTTGTTACTCTGGGGAGGGCACACTGAAGCTTTCTTT. Translation: CASSLLLWGGHTEAFF.

V usage is TRBV9 and J usage is TRBJ2-2, with D perhaps matching TRBD2 (7 bases). The V end lost 3 bases, the J end lost 7 bases, and 13 bases lay between the germline ends. The germline CDR1 and CDR2 sequences are SGDLS and YYNGEE. This CDR3 spans 14 amino acids. The chain's CDR3 is CASSEGGWDGELFF. CDR3 nucleotides: TGTGCCAGCAGCGAGGGGGGGTGGGACGGGGAGCTGTTTTTT.

This clone has only a few counts. J is TRBJ2-2 and V is TRBV5-4; TRBD2 aligns across 9 bases. V shed 5 bases, J shed 7 bases, and the junction held 9 bases outside the gene matches. This CDR3 comprises 15 residues. From germline, CDR1 is SGHNT and CDR2 YYREEE (reference sequence). This CDR3 reads CASREGGGAGGELFF. DNA of the CDR3: TGTGCCAGCAGGGAAGGCGGGGGGGCTGGCGGGGAGCTGTTTTTT.

The genes are TRBV7-9 and TRBJ1-4; 7 bases line up with TRBD1. Germline CDR1 reads SEHNR; CDR2 reads FQNEAQ (reference sequence). The trim removed 1 base at V and 8 bases at J, leaving 4 bases unmatched. The CDR3 is 14 amino acids. In DNA, the CDR3 is TGTGCCAGCAGCTTAGTTCCCAGGGGGGAAAAACTGTTTTTT. Its translation: CASSLVPRGEKLFF. The full variable domain, its missing parts supplied by reference TRBV7-9 and TRBJ1-4, is DTGVSQNPRHKITKRGQNVTFRCDPISEHNRLYWYRQTLGQGPEFLTYFQNEAQLEKSRLLSDRFSAERPKGSFSTLEIQRTEQGDSAMYLCASSLVPRGEKLFFGSGTQLSVL.

The chain combines TRBV5-8 with TRBJ2-7, with D unresolved. CDR3 length: 13 amino acids. Germline CDR1 reads SGHTS; CDR2 reads YDEGEE. V was cut by 2 bases and J by 2 bases, with 8 bases left in between. The CDR3 DNA reads TGTGCCAGCAGCTTACGACTGACCTACGAGCAGTACTTC. This encodes CASSLRLTYEQYF.

V gene TRBV2 combines with J gene TRBJ2-1, with 13 nucleotides matching TRBD2. Germline loops: CDR1 SNHLY, CDR2 FYNNEI. J gave up 7 bases and V 6 bases, and 6 bases lay outside the gene matches. The CDR3 has 15 residues. CDR3 DNA: TGTGCCAGCAGCGCACTAGCGGGAGGGTCAAATGAGCAGTTCTTC. It encodes CASSALAGGSNEQFF.

CDR3 loop: CASSGTGINEQFF. The DNA for the CDR3 is TGTGCCAGCAGTGGCACAGGGATCAATGAGCAGTTCTTC. V is TRBV27 and J is TRBJ2-1; tentatively, D is TRBD1 (6 bases). This CDR3 is 13 amino acids long. Germline CDR1 is MNHEY and CDR2 is SMNVEV (reference sequence). Trimming took 5 bases from V and 6 from J, leaving 11 bases between them.

This chain uses TRBV27 with TRBJ1-3; tentatively, D is TRBD1 (6 bases). V dropped 2 bases and J dropped 2 bases, with 7 bases sitting between them. The CDR3 has 14 residues. Germline V gene sequence: CDR1 MNHEY, CDR2 SMNVEV (reference sequence). In DNA, the CDR3 is TGTGCCAGCAGTTTAGCAGGGGCTGGAAACACCATATATTTT. This encodes CASSLAGAGNTIYF.

A note on this clone: The sample holds other DNA sequences that translate to the same CDR3. The J gene is TRBJ1-6, the V gene TRBV9, with D perhaps TRBD1 (6 bases). Germline assignment: CDR1 SGDLS and CDR2 YYNGEE. The CDR3 has 14 amino acids. V was cut by 8 bases and J by 6 bases, with 15 bases left in between. The CDR3 protein is CASSAGTSNSPLHF. The CDR3 DNA is TGTGCCAGTAGTGCCGGGACAAGTAATTCACCCCTCCACTTT.

This chain's CDR3 is CASSPSPMRTSGHTRTDTQYF. For the CDR3, the DNA is TGTGCCAGCAGTCCCAGCCCCATGAGGACTAGCGGACACACTCGCACAGATACGCAGTATTTT. This chain connects TRBV2 to TRBJ2-3; TRBD2 aligns across 10 bases. With 5 bases clipped from V and 1 base from J, the junction kept 21 bases outside the gene matches. This CDR3 contains 21 residues. From germline, CDR1 is SNHLY and CDR2 FYNNEI.

This clone is a singleton in its sample. The chain uses TRBV11-2 and TRBJ2-7, with a tentative D call TRBD2 (6 bases). Germline loops: CDR1 SGHAT, CDR2 FQNNGV. CDR3 length: 14 amino acids. The V and J ends lost 0 bases and 13 bases respectively, with 19 bases between them. CDR3 protein: CASSLDVFGGARYF. CDR3 bases: TGTGCCAGCAGCTTAGATGTTTTTGGCGGGGCAAGATACTTC.

The chain couples TRBV5-5 to TRBJ2-2; D is possibly TRBD2 (5 bases). The germline gives CDR1 SGHKS, CDR2 YYEKEE (reference sequence). The CDR3 loop spans 15 amino acids. Trimming removed 3 bases from V and 4 bases from J, with 13 bases in between. The DNA for the CDR3 is TGTGCCAGCAGCTCCCCCCCTAGCACCACCGGGGAGCTGTTTTTT. This codes for CASSSPPSTTGELFF.

This rearrangement joins TRBV7-2 to TRBJ2-1, with 9 bases lining up with TRBD2. The germline V gene encodes CDR1 SGHTA and CDR2 FQGNSA. V was pared by 1 base and J by 10 bases, with 8 bases of the junction left unmatched. The length of the CDR3 is 15 residues. This CDR3 reads CASSLDIVGTSEQFF. The CDR3 DNA is TGTGCCAGCAGCTTAGACATCGTTGGGACTAGCGAGCAGTTCTTC.

V usage is TRBV5-4 and J usage is TRBJ2-7; 11 bases line up with TRBD2. The CDR3 has 15 amino acids. V trimming: 5 bases; J trimming: 5 bases; junction bases outside the gene matches: 9. Germline V lookup: CDR1 SGHNT, CDR2 YYREEE (reference sequence). The CDR3 reads CASRPTSGSNHEQYF. In DNA, the CDR3 is TGTGCCAGCAGGCCAACTAGCGGGAGCAACCACGAGCAGTACTTC.

The chain joins TRBV21-1 to TRBJ2-1; TRBD2, the table's D call, was not compared with the DNA. TRBV21-1 is labeled a pseudogene. CDR3 length: 12 amino acids. The CDR3 DNA reads TGTGCCAGCAGCAAATTTAGCGATGAGCAGTTCTTC. Translation gives CASSKFSDEQFF.

The chain combines TRBV19 with TRBJ2-3, with 8 bases matching TRBD1. Germline V CDR1 and CDR2: LNHDA, SQIVND (reference sequence). The CDR3 runs to 16 residues. Trimming removed 4 bases from V and 4 bases from J; junction bases left unmatched: 10. The CDR3 DNA is TGTGCCAGTAGTAACTTCAGGGGGCGTGGGGCAGATACGCAGTATTTT. Encoded protein: CASSNFRGRGADTQYF.

The chain combines TRBV7-2 with TRBJ2-7, with D possibly matching TRBD1 (5 bases). The CDR3 totals 14 residues. The germline V gene encodes CDR1 SGHTA and CDR2 FQGNSA. V was clipped by 2 bases and J by 6 bases, with 14 bases between them. DNA of the CDR3: TGTGCCAGCAGCTTACTCGGGCAGGGTCCCGAGCAGTACTTC. Its protein product is CASSLLGQGPEQYF.

The genes are TRBV18 and TRBJ2-3, with 7 bases identical to TRBD2. CDR1 is KGHSH and CDR2 is LQKENI in the germline V gene. The CDR3 totals 15 residues. V lost 3 bases and J lost 4; bases outside the gene matches: 7. DNA for the CDR3: TGTGCCAGCTCACCCAGCGGGGCCGTGGCAGATACGCAGTATTTT. Amino acids: CASSPSGAVADTQYF.

V usage is TRBV19 and J usage is TRBJ2-2; D may be TRBD2 (7 bases). This CDR3 has 17 residues. Germline CDR1 LNHDA, CDR2 SQIVND (reference sequence). Trimming left V 5 bases short and J 6 bases short, with 22 bases between. In nucleotides, the CDR3 is TGTGCCAGTAGTCCCCCGCTGAGGGGGGGAGGCCCCGGGGAGCTGTTTTTT. It is translated as CASSPPLRGGGPGELFF.

This chain connects TRBV6-5 to TRBJ1-1, with D uncertain. The CDR3 is 15 amino acids. Germline V lookup: CDR1 MNHEY, CDR2 SVGAGI. Trimming removed 3 bases at V and 1 base at J, with 12 bases between. CDR3 bases: TGTGCCAGCAGTTATGAGGGTTATGGGAACACTGAAGCTTTCTTT. Protein sequence: CASSYEGYGNTEAFF.

The V and J genes are TRBV10-3 and TRBJ2-7; TRBD2 might be the D (6 bases). From germline, CDR1 is ENHRY and CDR2 SYGVKD. V shed 4 bases and J shed 4 bases, with 17 bases lying between them. CDR3 length: 15 amino acids. In DNA form, the CDR3 reads TGTGCCATCAGTGTATTTGGGGACTGGATGTACGAGCAGTACTTC. Translation gives CAISVFGDWMYEQYF.

The J gene is TRBJ2-1, the V gene TRBV15; 13 bases align to TRBD2. CDR1 is LNHNV and CDR2 is YYDKDF in the germline V gene (reference sequence). J was trimmed by 8 bases and V by 1 base; bases with no gene match: 2. The CDR3 runs to 15 residues. The CDR3 here is CATSRVLAGGDEQFF. The DNA for the CDR3 is TGTGCCACCAGCAGAGTACTAGCGGGAGGGGATGAGCAGTTCTTC.

This clone was seen a handful of times. This sequence joins TRBV6-5 and TRBJ1-1; D is possibly TRBD1 (5 bases). There are 11 residues in the CDR3. Germline assignment: CDR1 MNHEY and CDR2 SVGAGI. Trimming took off 10 bases at V and 4 bases at J, with 10 bases between the two ends. The CDR3 protein is CATLGGTEAFF. The CDR3 DNA reads as TGTGCCACCCTGGGGGGCACTGAAGCTTTCTTT.

This chain uses TRBV6-6 with TRBJ2-2, with TRBD2 matching 10 bases. Looked up from germline, CDR1 is MNHNY and CDR2 is SVGAGI (reference sequence). The V segment lost 3 bases and the J segment 4 bases; nucleotides outside the gene matches: 2. The CDR3 sequence is 15 residues long. CDR3 DNA: TGTGCCAGCAGTTATGGACTAGCGGTCACCGGGGAGCTGTTTTTT. It yields the protein CASSYGLAVTGELFF.